The source of this TCR beta chain is a study of long-term antiretroviral therapy in people with HIV. Study context: The earliest samples came about a decade before the 2015 immediate-ART recommendation. Study results and caveats: There were no data on ART adherence, viral resistance or therapy changes, a gap that limits inferences about post-ART repertoire changes.

As regards this clone: Its antigen is undetermined.

The V segment lost 3 bases and the J segment 1 base; nucleotides outside the gene matches: 4. Germline CDR1 and CDR2: MNHEY and SVGAGI. The CDR3 is 16 amino acids. Sequencing relied on immunoSEQ assay v3.0, run at survey level. The protocol was immunoSEQ multiplex PCR, while the TCRdb copy is restricted to in-frame clones and leaves out a portion. The data contain some 28,000 clones, 80% of them seen just once; the ten biggest clones take up 5.5% to 8%. The material sequenced was unsorted PBMCs, taken 0.3 years after starting antiretroviral therapy. This chain connects TRBV6-5 to TRBJ2-2, with 8 positions matching TRBD2. The receptor was isolated from a man aged 35-49 years with HIV. CDR3 bases: TGTGCCAGCAGTTATGGACTAGCCCTGAACACCGGGGAGCTGTTTTTT. This sequence encodes CASSYGLALNTGELFF.